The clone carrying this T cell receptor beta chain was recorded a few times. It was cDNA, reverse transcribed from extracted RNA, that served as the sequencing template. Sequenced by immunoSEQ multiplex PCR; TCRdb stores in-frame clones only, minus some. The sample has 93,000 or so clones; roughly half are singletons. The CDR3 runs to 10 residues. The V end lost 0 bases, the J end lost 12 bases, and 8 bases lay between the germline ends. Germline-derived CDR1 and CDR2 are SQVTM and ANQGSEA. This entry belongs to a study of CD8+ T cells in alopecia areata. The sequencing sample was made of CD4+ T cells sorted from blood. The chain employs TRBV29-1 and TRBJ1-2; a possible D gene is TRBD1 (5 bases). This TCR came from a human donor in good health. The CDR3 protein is CSVEESGDTF. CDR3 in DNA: TGCAGCGTTGAAGAATCGGGGGACACCTTC.